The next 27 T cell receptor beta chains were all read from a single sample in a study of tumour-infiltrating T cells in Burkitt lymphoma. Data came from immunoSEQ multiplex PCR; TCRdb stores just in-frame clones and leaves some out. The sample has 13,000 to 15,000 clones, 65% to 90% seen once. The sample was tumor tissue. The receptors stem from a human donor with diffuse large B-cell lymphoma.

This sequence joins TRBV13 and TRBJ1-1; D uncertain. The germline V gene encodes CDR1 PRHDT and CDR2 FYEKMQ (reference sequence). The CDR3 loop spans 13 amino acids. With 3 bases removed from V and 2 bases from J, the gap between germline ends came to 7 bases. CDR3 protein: CASSLRGNTEAFF. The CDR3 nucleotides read TGTGCCAGCAGCTTGCGGGGAAACACTGAAGCTTTCTTT.

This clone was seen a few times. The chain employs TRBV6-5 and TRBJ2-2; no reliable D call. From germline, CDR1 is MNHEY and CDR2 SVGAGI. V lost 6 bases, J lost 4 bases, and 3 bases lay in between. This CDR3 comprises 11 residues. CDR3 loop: CASRRTGELFF. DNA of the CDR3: TGTGCCAGCAGACGCACCGGGGAGCTGTTTTTT.

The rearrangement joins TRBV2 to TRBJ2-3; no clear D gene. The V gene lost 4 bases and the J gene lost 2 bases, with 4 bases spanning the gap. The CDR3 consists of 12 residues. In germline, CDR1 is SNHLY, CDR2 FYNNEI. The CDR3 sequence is CASSGDTDTQYF. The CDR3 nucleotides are TGTGCCAGCAGTGGTGACACAGATACGCAGTATTTT.

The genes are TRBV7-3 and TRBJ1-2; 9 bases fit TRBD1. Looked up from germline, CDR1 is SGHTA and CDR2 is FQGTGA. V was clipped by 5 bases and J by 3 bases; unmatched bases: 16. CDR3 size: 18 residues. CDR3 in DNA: TGTGCCAGCAGCAAACTCCCCCCGGGACAGGGAAACGACTATGGCTACACCTTC. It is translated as CASSKLPPGQGNDYGYTF. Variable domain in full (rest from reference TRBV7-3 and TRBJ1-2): GAGVSQTPSNKVTEKGKYVELRCDPISGHTALYWYRQSLGQGPEFLIYFQGTGAADDSGLPNDRFFAVRPEGSVSTLKIQRTERGDSAVYLCASSKLPPGQGNDYGYTFGSGTRLTVV.

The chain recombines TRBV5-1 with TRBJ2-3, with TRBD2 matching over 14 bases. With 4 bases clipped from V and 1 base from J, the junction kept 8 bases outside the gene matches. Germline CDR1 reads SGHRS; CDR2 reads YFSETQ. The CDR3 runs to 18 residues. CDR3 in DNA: TGCGCCAGCAGCAGACTAGCGGGAGGGCAGGGTGGCACAGATACGCAGTATTTT. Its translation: CASSRLAGGQGGTDTQYF.

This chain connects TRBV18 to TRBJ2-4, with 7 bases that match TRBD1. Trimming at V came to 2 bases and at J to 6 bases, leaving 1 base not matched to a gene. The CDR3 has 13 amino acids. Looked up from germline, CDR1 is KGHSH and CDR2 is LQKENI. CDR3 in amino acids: CASSPGDRNIQYF. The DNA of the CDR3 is TGTGCCAGCTCACCAGGGGACAGAAACATTCAGTACTTC.

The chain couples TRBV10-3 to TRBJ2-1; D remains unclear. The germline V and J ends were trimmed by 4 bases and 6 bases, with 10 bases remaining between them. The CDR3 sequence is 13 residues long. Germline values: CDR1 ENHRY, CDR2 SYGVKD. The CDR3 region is CAISGLGPNEQFF. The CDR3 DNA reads TGTGCCATCAGTGGGCTGGGTCCCAATGAGCAGTTCTTC.

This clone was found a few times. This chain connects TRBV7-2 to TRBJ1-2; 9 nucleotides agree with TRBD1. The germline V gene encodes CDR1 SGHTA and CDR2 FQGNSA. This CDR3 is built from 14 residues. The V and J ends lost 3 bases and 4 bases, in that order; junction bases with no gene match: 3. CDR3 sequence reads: CASSLGTGRYGYTF. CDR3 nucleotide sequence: TGTGCCAGCAGCTTGGGGACAGGGCGCTATGGCTACACCTTC. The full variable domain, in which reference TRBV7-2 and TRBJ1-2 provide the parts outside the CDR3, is GAGVSQSPSNKVTEKGKDVELRCDPISGHTALYWYRQSLGQGLEFLIYFQGNSAPDKSGLPSDRFSAERTGGSVSTLTIQRTQQEDSAVYLCASSLGTGRYGYTFGSGTRLTVV.

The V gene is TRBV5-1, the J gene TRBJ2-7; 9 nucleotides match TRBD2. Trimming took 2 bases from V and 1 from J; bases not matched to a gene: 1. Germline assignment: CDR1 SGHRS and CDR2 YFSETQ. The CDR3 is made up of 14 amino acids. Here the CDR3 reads CASSLAGGSYEQYF. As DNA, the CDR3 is TGCGCCAGCAGCTTAGCGGGAGGTTCCTACGAGCAGTACTTC.

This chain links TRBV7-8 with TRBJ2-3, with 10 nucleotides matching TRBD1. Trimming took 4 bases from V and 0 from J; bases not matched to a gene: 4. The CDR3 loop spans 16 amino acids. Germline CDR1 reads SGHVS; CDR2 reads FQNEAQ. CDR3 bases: TGTGCCAGCAGCTGGGACAGGGGTATGAGCACAGATACGCAGTATTTT. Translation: CASSWDRGMSTDTQYF.

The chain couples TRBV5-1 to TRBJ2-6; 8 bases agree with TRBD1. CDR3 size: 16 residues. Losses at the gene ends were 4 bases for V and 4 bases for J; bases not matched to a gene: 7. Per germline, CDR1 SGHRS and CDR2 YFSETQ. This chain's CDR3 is CASSVQGASGANVLTF. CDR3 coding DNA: TGCGCCAGCAGCGTCCAGGGGGCTTCGGGGGCCAACGTCCTGACTTTC.

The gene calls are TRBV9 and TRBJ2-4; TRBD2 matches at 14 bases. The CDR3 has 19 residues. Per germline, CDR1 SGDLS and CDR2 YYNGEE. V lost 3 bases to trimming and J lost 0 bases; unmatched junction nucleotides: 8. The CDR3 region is CASSEGLAGVGLAKNIQYF. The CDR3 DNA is TGTGCCAGCAGCGAGGGACTAGCGGGAGTCGGGTTAGCCAAAAACATTCAGTACTTC. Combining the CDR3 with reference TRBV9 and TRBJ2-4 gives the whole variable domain DSGVTQTPKHLITATGQRVTLRCSPRSGDLSVYWYQQSLDQGLQFLIQYYNGEERAKGNILERFSAQQFPDLHSELNLSSLELGDSALYFCASSEGLAGVGLAKNIQYFGAGTRLSVL.

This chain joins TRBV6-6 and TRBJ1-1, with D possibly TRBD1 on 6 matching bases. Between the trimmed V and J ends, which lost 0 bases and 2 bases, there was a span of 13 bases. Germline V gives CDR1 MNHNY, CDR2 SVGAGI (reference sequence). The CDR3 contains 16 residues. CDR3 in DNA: TGTGCCAGCAGTTACTCGGGGTGGACAGACAACACTGAAGCTTTCTTT. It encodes CASSYSGWTDNTEAFF.

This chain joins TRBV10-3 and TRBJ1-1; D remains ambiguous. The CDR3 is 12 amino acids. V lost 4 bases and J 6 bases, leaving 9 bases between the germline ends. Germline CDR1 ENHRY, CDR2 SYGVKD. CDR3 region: CAISGSGPEAFF. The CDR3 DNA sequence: TGTGCCATCAGTGGCTCGGGCCCTGAAGCTTTCTTT.

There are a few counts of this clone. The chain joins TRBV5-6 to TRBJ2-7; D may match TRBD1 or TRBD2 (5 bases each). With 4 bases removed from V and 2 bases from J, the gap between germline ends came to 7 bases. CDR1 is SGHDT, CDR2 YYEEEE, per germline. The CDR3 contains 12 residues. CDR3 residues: CASSQGAYEQYF. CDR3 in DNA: TGTGCCAGCAGCCAGGGAGCCTACGAGCAGTACTTC.

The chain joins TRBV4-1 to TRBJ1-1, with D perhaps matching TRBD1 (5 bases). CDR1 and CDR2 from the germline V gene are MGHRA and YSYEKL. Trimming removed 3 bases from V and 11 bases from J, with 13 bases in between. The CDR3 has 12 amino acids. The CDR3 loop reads CASSHSDRGAFF. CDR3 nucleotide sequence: TGCGCCAGCAGCCATTCCGACAGAGGCGCTTTCTTT.

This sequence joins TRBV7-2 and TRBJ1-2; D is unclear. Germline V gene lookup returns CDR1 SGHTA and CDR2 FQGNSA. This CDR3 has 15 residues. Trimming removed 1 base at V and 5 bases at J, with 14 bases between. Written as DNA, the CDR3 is TGTGCCAGCAGCTTAGATTCCGGGGAGAGATATGGCTACACCTTC. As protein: CASSLDSGERYGYTF.

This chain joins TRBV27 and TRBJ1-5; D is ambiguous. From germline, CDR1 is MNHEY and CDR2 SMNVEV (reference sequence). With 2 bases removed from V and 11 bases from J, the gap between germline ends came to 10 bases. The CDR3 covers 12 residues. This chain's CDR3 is CASSLPLGTQHF. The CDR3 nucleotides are TGTGCCAGCAGTTTACCTCTGGGAACCCAGCATTTT.

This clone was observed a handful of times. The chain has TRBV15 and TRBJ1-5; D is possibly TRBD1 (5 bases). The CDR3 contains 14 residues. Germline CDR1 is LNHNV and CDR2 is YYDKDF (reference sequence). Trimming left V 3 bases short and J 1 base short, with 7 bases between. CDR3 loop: CATSSQGSNQPQHF. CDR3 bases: TGTGCCACCAGCAGCCAGGGAAGCAATCAGCCCCAGCATTTT.

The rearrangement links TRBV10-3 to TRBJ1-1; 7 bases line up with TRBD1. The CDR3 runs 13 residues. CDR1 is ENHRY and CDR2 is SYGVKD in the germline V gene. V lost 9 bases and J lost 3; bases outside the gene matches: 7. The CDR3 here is CAIQTGWDTEAFF. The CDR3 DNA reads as TGTGCCATTCAGACAGGGTGGGACACTGAAGCTTTCTTT.

The CDR3: CASSEDGNTEAFF. The CDR3 bases are TGTGCCAGCAGTGAAGACGGGAACACTGAAGCTTTCTTT. The chain recombines TRBV2 with TRBJ1-1; the D is unclear. CDR1 SNHLY and CDR2 FYNNEI come from the germline V gene. The V gene lost 1 base and the J gene lost 1 base, with 4 bases spanning the gap. This CDR3 is 13 amino acids long.

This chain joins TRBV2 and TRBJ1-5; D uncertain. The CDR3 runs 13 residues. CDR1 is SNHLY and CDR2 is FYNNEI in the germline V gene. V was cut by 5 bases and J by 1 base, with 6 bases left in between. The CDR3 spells CASSTDSNQPQHF. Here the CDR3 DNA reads TGTGCCAGCAGTACTGACAGCAATCAGCCCCAGCATTTT.

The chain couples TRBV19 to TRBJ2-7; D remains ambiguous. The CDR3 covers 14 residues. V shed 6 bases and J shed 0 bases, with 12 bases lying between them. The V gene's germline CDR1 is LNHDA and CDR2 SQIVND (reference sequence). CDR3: CASSVAGDSYEQYF. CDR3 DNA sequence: TGTGCCAGTAGCGTAGCTGGAGACTCCTACGAGCAGTACTTC.

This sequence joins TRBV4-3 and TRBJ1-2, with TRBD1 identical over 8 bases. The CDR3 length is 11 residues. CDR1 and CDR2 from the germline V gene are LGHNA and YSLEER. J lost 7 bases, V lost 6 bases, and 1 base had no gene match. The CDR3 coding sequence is TGCGCCAGCAGTCAGGGGGCTGGCTACACCTTC. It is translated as CASSQGAGYTF.

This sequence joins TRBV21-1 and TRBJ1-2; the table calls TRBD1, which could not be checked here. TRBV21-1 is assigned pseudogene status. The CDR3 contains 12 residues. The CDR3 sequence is CASSSQVYGYTF. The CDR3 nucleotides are TGTGCCAGCAGCTCGCAGGTCTATGGCTACACCTTC.

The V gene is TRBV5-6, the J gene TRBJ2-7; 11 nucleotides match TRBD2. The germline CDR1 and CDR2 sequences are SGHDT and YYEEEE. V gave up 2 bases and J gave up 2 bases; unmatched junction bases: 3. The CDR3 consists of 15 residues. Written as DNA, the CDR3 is TGTGCCAGCAGCTTAGGACTAGCGGGTCCCTACGAGCAGTACTTC. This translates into CASSLGLAGPYEQYF.

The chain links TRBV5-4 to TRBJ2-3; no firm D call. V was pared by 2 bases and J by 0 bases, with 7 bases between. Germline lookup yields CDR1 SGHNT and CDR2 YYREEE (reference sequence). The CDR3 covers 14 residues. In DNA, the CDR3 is TGTGCCAGCAGCTTAATGCACAGCACAGATACGCAGTATTTT. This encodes CASSLMHSTDTQYF.